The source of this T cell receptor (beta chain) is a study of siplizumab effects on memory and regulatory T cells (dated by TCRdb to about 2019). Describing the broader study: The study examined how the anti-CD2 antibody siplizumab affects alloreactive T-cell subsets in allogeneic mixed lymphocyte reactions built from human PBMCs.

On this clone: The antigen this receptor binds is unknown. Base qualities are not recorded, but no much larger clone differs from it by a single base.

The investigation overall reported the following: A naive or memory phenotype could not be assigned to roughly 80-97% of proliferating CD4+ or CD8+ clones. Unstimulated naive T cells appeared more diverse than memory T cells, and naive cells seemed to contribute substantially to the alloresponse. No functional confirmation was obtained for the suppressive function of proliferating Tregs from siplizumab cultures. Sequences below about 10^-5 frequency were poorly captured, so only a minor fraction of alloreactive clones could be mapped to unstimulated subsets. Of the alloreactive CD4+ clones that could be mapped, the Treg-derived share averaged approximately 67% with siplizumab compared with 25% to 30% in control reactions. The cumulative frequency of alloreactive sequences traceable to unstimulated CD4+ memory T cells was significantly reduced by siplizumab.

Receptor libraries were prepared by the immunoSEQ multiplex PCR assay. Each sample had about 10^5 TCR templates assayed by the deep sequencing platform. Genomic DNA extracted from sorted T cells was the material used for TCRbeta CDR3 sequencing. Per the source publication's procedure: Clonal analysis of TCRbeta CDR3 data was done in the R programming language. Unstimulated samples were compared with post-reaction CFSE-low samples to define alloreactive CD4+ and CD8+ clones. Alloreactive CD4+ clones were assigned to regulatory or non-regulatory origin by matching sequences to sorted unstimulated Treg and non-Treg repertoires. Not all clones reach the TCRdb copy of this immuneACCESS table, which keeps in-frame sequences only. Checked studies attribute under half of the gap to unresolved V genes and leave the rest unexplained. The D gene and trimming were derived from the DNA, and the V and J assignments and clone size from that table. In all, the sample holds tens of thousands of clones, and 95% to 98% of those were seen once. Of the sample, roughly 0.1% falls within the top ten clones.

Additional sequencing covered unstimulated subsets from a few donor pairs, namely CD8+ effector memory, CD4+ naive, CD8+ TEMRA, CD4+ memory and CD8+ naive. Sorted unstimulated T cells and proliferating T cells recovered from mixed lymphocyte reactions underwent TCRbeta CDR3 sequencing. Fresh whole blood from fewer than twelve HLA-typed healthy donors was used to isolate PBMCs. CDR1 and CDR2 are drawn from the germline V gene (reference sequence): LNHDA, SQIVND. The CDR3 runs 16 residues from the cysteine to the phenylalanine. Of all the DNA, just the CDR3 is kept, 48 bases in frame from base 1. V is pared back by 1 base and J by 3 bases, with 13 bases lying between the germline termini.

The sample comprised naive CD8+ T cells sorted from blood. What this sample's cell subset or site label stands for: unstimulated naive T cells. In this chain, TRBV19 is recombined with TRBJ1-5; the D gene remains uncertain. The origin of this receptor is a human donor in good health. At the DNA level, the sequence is TGTGCCAGTAGTATAGGGACCAGAACCCTCAATCAGCCCCAGCATTTT. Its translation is CASSIGTRTLNQPQHF.